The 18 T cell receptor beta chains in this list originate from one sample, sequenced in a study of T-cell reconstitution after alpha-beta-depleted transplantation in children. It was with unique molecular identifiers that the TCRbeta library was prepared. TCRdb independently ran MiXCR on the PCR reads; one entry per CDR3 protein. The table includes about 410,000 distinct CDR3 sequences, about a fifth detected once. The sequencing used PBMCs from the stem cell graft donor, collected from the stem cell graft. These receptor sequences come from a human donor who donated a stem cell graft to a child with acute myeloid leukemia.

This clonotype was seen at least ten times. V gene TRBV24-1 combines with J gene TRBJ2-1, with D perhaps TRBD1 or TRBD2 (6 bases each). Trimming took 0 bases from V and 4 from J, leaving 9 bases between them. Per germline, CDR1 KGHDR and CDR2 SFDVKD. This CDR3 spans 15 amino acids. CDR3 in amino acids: CATSDLRGTYNEQFF. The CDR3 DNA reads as TGTGCCACCAGTGATTTGAGGGGGACTTACAATGAGCAGTTCTTC.

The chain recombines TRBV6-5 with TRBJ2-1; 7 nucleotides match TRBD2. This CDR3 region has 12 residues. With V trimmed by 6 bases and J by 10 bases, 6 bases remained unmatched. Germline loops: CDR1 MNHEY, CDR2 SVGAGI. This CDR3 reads CASSPIGGEQFF. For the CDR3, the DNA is TGTGCCAGCAGCCCAATCGGGGGGGAGCAGTTCTTC.

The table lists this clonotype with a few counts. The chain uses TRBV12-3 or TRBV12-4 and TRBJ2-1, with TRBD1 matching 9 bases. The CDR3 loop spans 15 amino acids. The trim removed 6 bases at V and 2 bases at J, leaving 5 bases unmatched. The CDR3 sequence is CASSTGGSTYNEQFF. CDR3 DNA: TGTGCCAGCAGCACAGGGGGCTCGACCTACAATGAGCAGTTCTTC.

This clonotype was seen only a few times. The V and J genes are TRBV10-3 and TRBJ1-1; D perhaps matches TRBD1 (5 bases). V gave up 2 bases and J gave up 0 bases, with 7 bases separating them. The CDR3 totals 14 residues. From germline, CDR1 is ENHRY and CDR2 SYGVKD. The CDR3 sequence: CAISETGMNTEAFF. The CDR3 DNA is TGTGCCATCAGTGAGACAGGAATGAACACTGAAGCTTTCTTT.

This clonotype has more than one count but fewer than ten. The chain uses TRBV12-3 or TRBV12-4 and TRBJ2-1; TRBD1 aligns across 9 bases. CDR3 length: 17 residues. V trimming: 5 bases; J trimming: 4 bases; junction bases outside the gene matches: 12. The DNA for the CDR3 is TGTGCCAGCAGTCCAGGGACAGGGTGGGGCCTATACAATGAGCAGTTCTTC. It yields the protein CASSPGTGWGLYNEQFF.

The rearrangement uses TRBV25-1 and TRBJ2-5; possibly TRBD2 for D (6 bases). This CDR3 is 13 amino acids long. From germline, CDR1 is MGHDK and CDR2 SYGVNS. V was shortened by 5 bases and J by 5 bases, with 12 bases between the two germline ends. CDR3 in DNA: TGTGCCAGCAGTCGGAGGGCTGAGGAGACCCAGTACTTC. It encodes CASSRRAEETQYF.

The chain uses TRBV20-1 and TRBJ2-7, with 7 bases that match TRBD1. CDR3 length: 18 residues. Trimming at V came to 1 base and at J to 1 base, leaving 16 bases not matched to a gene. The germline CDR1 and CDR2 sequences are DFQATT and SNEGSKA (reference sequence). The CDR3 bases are TGCAGTGCTAGAGCCCTGGCCTCCAGGACAGGCTATTCCTACGAGCAGTACTTC. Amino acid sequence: CSARALASRTGYSYEQYF.

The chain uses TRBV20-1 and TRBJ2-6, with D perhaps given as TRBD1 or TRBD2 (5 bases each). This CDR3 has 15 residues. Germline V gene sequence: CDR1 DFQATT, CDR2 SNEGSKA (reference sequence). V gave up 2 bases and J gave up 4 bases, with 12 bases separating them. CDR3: CSARPPGTGANVLTF. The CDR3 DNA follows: TGCAGTGCTAGACCACCCGGGACCGGGGCCAACGTCCTGACTTTC.

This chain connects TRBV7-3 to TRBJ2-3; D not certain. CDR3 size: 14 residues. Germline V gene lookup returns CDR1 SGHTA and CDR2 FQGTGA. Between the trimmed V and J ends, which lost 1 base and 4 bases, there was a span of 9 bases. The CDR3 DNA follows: TGTGCCAGCAGCTTAAATGTTCTCCCAGATACGCAGTATTTT. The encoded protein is CASSLNVLPDTQYF.

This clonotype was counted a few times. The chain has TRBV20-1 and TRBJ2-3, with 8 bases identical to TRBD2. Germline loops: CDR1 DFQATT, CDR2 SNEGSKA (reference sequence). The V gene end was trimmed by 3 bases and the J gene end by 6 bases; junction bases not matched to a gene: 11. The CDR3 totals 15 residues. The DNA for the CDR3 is TGCAGTGCTAGTGGGCGGGGGGCAGTTATGGATACGCAGTATTTT. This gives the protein CSASGRGAVMDTQYF.

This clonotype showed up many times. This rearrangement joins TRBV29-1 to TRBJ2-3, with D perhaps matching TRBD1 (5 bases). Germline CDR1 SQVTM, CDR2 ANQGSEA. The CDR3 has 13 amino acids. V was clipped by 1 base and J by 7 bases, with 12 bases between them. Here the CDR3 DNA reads TGCAGCGTTGAAGGCAGGGTGGATTATACGCAGTATTTT. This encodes CSVEGRVDYTQYF.

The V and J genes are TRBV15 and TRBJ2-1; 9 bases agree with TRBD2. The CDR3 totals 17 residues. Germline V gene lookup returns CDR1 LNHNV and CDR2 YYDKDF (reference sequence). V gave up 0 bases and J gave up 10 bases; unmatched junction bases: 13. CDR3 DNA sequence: TGTGCCACCAGCAGAGAAAGGTCTAGCGGGGTCTCGGGGGAGCAGTTCTTC. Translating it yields CATSRERSSGVSGEQFF.

The CDR3 DNA is TGCGCCAGCAGCTTGGCTAGCGGGAGTCTATACAATGAGCAGTTCTTC. It specifies CASSLASGSLYNEQFF. The chain combines TRBV5-1 with TRBJ2-1; 10 nucleotides match TRBD2. This CDR3 comprises 16 residues. Germline CDR1 reads SGHRS; CDR2 reads YFSETQ. V shed 0 bases and J 4 bases; nucleotides not matched to a gene: 4.

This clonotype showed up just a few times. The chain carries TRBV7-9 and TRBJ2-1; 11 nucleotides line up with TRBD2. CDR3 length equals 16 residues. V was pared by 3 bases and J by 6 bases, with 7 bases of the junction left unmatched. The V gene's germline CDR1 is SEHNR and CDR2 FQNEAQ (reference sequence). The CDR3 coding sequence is TGTGCCAGCAGCTTCCCACTAGCGGGAGATCCCAATGAGCAGTTCTTC. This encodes CASSFPLAGDPNEQFF. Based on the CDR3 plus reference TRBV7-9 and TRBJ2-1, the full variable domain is DTGVSQNPRHKITKRGQNVTFRCDPISEHNRLYWYRQTLGQGPEFLTYFQNEAQLEKSRLLSDRFSAERPKGSFSTLEIQRTEQGDSAMYLCASSFPLAGDPNEQFFGPGTRLTVL.

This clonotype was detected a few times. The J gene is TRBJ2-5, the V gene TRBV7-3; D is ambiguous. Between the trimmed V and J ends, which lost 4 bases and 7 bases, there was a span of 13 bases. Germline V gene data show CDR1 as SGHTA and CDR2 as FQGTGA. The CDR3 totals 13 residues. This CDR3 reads CASSSDFKGTQYF. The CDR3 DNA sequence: TGTGCCAGCAGCTCCGACTTTAAGGGGACCCAGTACTTC.

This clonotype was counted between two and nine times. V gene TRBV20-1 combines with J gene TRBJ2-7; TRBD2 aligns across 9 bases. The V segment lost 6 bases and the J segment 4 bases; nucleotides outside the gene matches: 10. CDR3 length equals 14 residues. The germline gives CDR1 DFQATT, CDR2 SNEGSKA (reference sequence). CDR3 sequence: CSARTGTSWYEQYF. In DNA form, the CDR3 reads TGCAGTGCGAGGACCGGGACTAGCTGGTACGAGCAGTACTTC.

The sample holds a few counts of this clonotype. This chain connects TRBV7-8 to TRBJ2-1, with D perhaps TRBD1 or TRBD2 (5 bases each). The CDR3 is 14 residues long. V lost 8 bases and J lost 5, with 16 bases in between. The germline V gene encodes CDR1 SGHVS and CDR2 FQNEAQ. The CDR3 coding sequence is TGTGCCAGCTGGCCGGGGCGGTCCAACAATGAGCAGTTCTTC. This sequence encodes CASWPGRSNNEQFF. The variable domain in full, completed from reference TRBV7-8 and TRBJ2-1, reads GAGVSQSPRYKVAKRGQDVALRCDPISGHVSLFWYQQALGQGPEFLTYFQNEAQLDKSGLPSDRFFAERPEGSVSTLKIQRTQQEDSAVYLCASWPGRSNNEQFFGPGTRLTVL.

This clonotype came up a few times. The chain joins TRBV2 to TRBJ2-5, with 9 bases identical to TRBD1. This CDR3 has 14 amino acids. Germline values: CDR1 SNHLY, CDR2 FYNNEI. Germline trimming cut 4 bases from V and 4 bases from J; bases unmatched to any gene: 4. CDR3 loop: CASSAGTGRETQYF. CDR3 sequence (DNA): TGTGCCAGCAGTGCCGGGACAGGGCGAGAGACCCAGTACTTC.